This T cell receptor (beta chain) stems from a study of persistence of HIV-infected CD4 T cells. Sequencing used immunoSEQ version 4 in survey mode. The assay was immunoSEQ multiplex PCR, and TCRdb's table has in-frame clones only and misses some. In the table there are 25,000 to 30,000 clones, roughly four fifths of which are singletons. As for this clone: The antigen is unknown. One end of the junction is discordant with germline, which a read error may explain.

Lysates of CMV-infected fibroblasts at 8 to 10 ug/mL stimulated these cells. Sorted nonresponding memory CD4+ T cells were CD40L-negative, CD69-negative, CD45RO-high. The CDR3 loop spans 15 amino acids. Germline V CDR1 and CDR2: LNHNV, YYDKDF (reference sequence). The rearrangement links TRBV15 to TRBJ1-6, with 7 bases aligning to TRBD1. The sample consisted of CD4+ T cells sorted from PBMCs after 18-hour stimulation, taken from a patient who received antiretroviral therapy. This TCR was sampled from an adult man with HIV who was CMV-seropositive. The CDR3 sequence: CATSTRDSKDSPLHF. The CDR3 nucleotides read TGTGCCACTAGCACGAGGGACAGCAAAGATTCACCCCTCCACTTT.